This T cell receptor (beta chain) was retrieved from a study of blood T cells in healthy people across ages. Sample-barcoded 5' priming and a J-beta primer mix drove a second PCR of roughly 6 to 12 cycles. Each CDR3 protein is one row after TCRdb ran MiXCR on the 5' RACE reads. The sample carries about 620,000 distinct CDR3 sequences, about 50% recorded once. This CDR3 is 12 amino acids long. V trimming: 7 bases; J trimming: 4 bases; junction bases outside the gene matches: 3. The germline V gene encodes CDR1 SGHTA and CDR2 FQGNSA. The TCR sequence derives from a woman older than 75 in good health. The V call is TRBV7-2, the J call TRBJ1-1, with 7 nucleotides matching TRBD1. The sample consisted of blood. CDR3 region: CASISGGTEAFF. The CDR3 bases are TGTGCCAGCATCTCAGGGGGCACTGAAGCTTTCTTT.